This T cell receptor beta chain was captured by sequencing in a study of post-analysis software for immune sequencing data. Study details: Secondary progressive, relapsing-remitting and progressive-relapsing multiple sclerosis were among the included disease courses. Study results and limitations: Normalized Chao1 diversity in multiple sclerosis patients fell significantly below that of controls. Elevated frequency relative to controls characterized four or five TRBV segments in patients, TRBV5-6, TRBV5-1 and TRBV20-1 among them.

Germline V gene sequence: CDR1 SQVTM, CDR2 ANQGSEA. V was clipped by 3 bases and J by 0 bases, with 8 bases between them. The CDR3 length is 13 residues. To note about this clonotype: Antigen specificity is unknown.

Presence of unique molecular identifiers characterized the TCR beta cDNA libraries. TCRdb itself ran the PCR reads through MiXCR, one entry per CDR3 protein. The profile shows roughly 620,000 distinct CDR3 sequences, roughly 45% of them singletons. The sequencing sample was made of blood. The clonotype originates from a girl under 18 with multiple sclerosis. The V and J genes are TRBV29-1 and TRBJ2-5; no clear D gene. The CDR3: CSVESLYQETQYF. The CDR3 region has the DNA TGCAGCGTTGAGTCCCTTTACCAAGAGACCCAGTACTTC.